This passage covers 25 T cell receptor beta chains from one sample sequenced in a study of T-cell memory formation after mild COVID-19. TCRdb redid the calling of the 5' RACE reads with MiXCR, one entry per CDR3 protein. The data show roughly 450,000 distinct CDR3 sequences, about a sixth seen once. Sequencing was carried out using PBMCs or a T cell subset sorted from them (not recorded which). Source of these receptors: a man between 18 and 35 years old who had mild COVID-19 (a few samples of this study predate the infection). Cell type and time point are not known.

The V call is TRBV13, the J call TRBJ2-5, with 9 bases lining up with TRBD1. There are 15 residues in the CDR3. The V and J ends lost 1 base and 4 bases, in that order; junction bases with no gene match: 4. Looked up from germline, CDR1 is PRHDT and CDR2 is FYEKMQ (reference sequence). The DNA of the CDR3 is TGTGCCAGCAGCTTAGTGGGACAGGGTTTAGAGACCCAGTACTTC. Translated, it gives CASSLVGQGLETQYF.

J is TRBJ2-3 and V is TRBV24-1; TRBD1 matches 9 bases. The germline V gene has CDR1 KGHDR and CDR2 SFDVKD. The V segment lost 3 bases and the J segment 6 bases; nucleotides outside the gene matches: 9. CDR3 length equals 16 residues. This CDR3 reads CATSDAPDRGRDTQYF. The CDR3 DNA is TGTGCCACCAGTGATGCTCCGGACAGGGGCCGGGATACGCAGTATTTT.

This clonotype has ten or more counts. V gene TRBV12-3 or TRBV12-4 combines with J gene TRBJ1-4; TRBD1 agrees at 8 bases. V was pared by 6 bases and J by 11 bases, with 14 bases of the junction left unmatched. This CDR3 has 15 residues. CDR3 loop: CASSPGDRPGIKLFF. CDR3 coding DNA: TGTGCCAGCAGCCCGGGGGACAGGCCGGGTATCAAACTGTTTTTT.

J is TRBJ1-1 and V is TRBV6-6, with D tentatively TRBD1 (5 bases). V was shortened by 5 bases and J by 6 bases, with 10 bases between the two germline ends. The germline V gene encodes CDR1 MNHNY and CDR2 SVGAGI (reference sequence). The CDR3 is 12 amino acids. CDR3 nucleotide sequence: TGTGCCAGCAGTGCAGGGACGTCTGAAGCTTTCTTT. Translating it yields CASSAGTSEAFF.

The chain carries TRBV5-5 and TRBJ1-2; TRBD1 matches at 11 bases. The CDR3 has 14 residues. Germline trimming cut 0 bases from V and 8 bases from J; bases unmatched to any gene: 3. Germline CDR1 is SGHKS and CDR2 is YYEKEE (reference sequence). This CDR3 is CASSLGTGGVGYTF. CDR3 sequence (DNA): TGTGCCAGCAGCTTGGGGACAGGGGGCGTCGGCTACACCTTC.

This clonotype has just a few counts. The CDR3 sequence is CASSPTGTRTEAFF. The CDR3 bases are TGTGCCAGCAGTCCTACAGGGACTCGGACTGAAGCTTTCTTT. The chain employs TRBV12-3 or TRBV12-4 and TRBJ1-1, with D tentatively TRBD1 (6 bases). This CDR3 comprises 14 residues. Between the trimmed V and J ends, which lost 5 bases and 5 bases, there was a span of 15 bases.

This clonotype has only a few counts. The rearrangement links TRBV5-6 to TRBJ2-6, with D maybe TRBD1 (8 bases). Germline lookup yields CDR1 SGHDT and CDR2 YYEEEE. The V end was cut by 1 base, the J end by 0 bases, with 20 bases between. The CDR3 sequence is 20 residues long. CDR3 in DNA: TGTGCCAGCAGCTTGTGGGGGGGCGCCAGGGGGCTCTCTGGGGCCAACGTCCTGACTTTC. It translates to CASSLWGGARGLSGANVLTF.

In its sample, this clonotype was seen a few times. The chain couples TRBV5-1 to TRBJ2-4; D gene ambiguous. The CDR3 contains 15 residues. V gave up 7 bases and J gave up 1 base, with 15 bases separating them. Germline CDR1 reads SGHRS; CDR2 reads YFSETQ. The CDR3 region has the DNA TGCGCCAGCCGAGTAGATCCTAGGGCCAAAAACATTCAGTACTTC. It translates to CASRVDPRAKNIQYF.

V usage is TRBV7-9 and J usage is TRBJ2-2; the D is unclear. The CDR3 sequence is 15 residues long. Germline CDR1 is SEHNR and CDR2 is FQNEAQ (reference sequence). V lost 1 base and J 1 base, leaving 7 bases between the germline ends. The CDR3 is CASSLERLNTGELFF. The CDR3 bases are TGTGCCAGCAGCTTAGAACGGCTGAACACCGGGGAGCTGTTTTTT.

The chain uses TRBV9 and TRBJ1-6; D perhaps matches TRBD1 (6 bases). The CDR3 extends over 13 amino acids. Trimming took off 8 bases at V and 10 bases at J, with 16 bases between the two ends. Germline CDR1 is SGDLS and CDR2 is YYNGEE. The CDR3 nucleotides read TGTGCCAGTAGGGGGGCCGCTTCATCACCCCTCCACTTT. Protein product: CASRGAASSPLHF.

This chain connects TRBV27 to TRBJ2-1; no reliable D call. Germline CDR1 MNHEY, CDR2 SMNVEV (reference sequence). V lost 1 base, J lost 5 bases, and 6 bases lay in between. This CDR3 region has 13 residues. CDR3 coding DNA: TGTGCCAGCAGTTTATGGACCAACAATGAGCAGTTCTTC. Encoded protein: CASSLWTNNEQFF.

The CDR3 sequence: CAWGVAGNTEAFF. CDR3 DNA: TGTGCCTGGGGAGTTGCGGGAAACACTGAAGCTTTCTTT. This chain uses TRBV30 with TRBJ1-1; no firm D call. The V gene lost 5 bases and the J gene lost 2 bases, with 12 bases spanning the gap. Germline assignment: CDR1 GTSNPN and CDR2 SVGIG (reference sequence). The CDR3 has 13 residues.

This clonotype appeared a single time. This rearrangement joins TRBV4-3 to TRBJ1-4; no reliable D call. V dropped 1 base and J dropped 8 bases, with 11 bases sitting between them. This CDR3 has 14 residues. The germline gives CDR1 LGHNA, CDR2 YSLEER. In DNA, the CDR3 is TGCGCCAGCAGCCAAGTACCAGATCCGGAAAAACTGTTTTTT. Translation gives CASSQVPDPEKLFF.

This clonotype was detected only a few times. CDR3 nucleotides: TGTGCCACGGGGGGGGCCCCAACCGGGGAGCTGTTTTTT. Protein: CATGGAPTGELFF. The chain joins TRBV7-8 to TRBJ2-2, with TRBD2 matching 8 bases. V lost 10 bases to trimming and J lost 5 bases; unmatched junction nucleotides: 6. CDR1 is SGHVS and CDR2 is FQNEAQ in the germline V gene. The CDR3 sequence is 13 residues long. Based on the CDR3 plus reference TRBV7-8 and TRBJ2-2, the full variable domain is GAGVSQSPRYKVAKRGQDVALRCDPISGHVSLFWYQQALGQGPEFLTYFQNEAQLDKSGLPSDRFFAERPEGSVSTLKIQRTQQEDSAVYLCATGGAPTGELFFGEGSRLTVL.

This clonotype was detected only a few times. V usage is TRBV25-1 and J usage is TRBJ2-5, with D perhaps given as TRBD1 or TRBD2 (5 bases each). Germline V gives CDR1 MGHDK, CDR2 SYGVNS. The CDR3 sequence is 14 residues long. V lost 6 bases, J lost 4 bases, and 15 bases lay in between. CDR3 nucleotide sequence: TGTGCCAGCAGAGAGCTTGGGGCGGGAGAGACCCAGTACTTC. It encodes CASRELGAGETQYF.

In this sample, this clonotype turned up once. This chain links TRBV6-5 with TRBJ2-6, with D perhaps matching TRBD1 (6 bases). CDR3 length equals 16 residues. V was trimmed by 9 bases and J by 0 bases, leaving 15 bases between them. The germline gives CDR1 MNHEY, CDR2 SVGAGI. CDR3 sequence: CARRFGQTSGANVLTF. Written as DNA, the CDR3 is TGTGCCAGAAGATTTGGACAGACCTCTGGGGCCAACGTCCTGACTTTC.

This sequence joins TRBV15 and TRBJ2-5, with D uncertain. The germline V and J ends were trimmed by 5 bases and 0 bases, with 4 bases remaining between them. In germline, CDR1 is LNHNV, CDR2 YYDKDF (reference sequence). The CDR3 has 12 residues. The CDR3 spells CATSAHQETQYF. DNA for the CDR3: TGTGCCACCAGCGCCCACCAAGAGACCCAGTACTTC.

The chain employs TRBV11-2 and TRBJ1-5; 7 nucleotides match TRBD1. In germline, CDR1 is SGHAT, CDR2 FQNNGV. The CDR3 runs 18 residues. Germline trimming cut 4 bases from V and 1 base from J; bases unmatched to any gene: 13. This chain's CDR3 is CASSSNTTGALSNQPQHF. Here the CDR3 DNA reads TGTGCCAGCAGCTCAAACACCACAGGGGCACTCAGCAATCAGCCCCAGCATTTT.

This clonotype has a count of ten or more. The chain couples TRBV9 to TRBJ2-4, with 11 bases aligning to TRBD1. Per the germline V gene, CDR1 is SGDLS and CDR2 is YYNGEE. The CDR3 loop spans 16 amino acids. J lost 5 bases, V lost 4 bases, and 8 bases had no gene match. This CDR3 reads CASSPGQGASENIQYF. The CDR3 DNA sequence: TGTGCCAGCAGCCCTGGACAGGGGGCTAGCGAAAACATTCAGTACTTC. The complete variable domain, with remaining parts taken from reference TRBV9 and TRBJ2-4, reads DSGVTQTPKHLITATGQRVTLRCSPRSGDLSVYWYQQSLDQGLQFLIQYYNGEERAKGNILERFSAQQFPDLHSELNLSSLELGDSALYFCASSPGQGASENIQYFGAGTRLSVL.

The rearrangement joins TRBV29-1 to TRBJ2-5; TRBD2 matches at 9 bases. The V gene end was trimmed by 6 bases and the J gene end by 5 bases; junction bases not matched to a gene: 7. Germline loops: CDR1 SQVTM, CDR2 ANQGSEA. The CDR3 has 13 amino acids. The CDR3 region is CSVVAGDSETQYF. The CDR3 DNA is TGCAGCGTGGTAGCGGGGGATTCGGAGACCCAGTACTTC.

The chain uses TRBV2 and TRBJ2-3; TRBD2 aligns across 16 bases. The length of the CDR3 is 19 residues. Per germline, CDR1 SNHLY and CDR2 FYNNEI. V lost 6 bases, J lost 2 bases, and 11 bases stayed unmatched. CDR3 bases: TGTGCCAGCAGGAAGGGGACTAGCGGGGGGGTCAAATTCACAGATACGCAGTATTTT. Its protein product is CASRKGTSGGVKFTDTQYF.

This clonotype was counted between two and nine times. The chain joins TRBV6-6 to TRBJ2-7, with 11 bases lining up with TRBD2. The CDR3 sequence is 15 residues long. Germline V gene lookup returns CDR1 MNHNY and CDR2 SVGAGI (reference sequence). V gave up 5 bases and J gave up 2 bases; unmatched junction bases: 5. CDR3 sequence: CASSVAGGPAYEQYF. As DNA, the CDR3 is TGTGCCAGCAGTGTAGCGGGGGGGCCCGCCTACGAGCAGTACTTC.

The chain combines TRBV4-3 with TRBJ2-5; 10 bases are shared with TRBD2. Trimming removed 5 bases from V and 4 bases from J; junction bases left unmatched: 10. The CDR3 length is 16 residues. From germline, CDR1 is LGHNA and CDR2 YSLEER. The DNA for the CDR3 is TGCGCCAGCAGCGTGGGGAGCGGGGGGGCCCCAGAGACCCAGTACTTC. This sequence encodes CASSVGSGGAPETQYF.

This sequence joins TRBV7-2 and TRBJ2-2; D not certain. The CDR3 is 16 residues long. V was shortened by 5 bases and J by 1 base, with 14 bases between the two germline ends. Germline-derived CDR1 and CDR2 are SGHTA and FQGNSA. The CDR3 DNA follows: TGTGCCAGCAGCCCCCAAGCACTGGTGAACACCGGGGAGCTGTTTTTT. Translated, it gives CASSPQALVNTGELFF.

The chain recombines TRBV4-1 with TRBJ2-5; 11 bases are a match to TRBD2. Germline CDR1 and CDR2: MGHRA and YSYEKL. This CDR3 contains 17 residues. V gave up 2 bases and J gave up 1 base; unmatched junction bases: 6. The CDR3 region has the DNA TGCGCCAGCAGCCAACTCGCCGGGACTAGCGGCCAAGAGACCCAGTACTTC. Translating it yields CASSQLAGTSGQETQYF.